The clone carrying this T cell receptor beta chain was counted ten times or more. Antigen specificity is unknown. Multiplex PCR amplified the TCR beta CDR3 region. Its first round ran for around 11 cycles with 32 V and 13 J primers. MiXCR, applied by TCRdb to the multiplex PCR reads, yields one record per CDR3 protein. This sample has 12,000 to 15,000 distinct CDR3 sequences; 30% occur once, and the top ten carry nearly 15%. This sample was included in a study of immune heterogeneity within non-small cell lung tumors. Study background: Tumor histology was classified as squamous cell carcinoma in a few cases, non-squamous carcinoma in around nine and not otherwise specified in 1. Study conclusions and caveats: Each patient's tumor sites shared recurring identical dominant CDR3 beta clonotypes, and individual sites also carried their own high-frequency clones.

The authors used around 0.55 ug of bulk tumor genomic DNA per sample as template. Several far-apart biopsies were taken per primary tumor during surgery. These patients got curative surgery after being newly diagnosed with untreated non-small cell lung cancer. Sequenced: lung tumor tissue. This receptor was taken from a woman aged 45-65 years with non-small cell lung cancer.

CDR3 loop: CASSQSEYGYTF. The CDR3 nucleotides are TGTGCCAGCAGCCAAAGCGAGTATGGCTACACCTTC. V usage is TRBV4-2 and J usage is TRBJ1-2; D gene ambiguous. This CDR3 is built from 12 residues. V lost 2 bases and J 5 bases, leaving 6 bases between the germline ends. Germline CDR1 LGHNA, CDR2 YNFKEQ.